This TCR beta chain was recovered during a study of blood T cell repertoires in COVID-19. About the research overall: There were acute and convalescent COVID-19 samples, and they came from the United States, Italy and Spain. The analysed material was cDNA or gDNA that came from T cells, B-cell-depleted T cells, or PBMCs.

V lost 10 bases and J lost 2, with 9 bases in between. The CDR3 extends over 12 amino acids. Germline V gene data show CDR1 as LNHDA and CDR2 as SQIVND (reference sequence). Ages ranged from about 18 to 89 years, with residence in 24 US areas. People in the exposed group encountered a COVID-19 case within 2 weeks before entering the study. Data came from immunoSEQ multiplex PCR; TCRdb stores just in-frame clones and leaves some out. Of some 360,000 clones in the sample, 88% are singletons; the top ten hold approximately 0.97%. This rearrangement joins TRBV19 to TRBJ2-1; tentatively, D is TRBD2 (7 bases). Sequences were obtained from PBMCs or T cells enriched from blood (not recorded which). This receptor was taken from a woman aged 30 to 39 who had been exposed to COVID-19. Here the CDR3 reads CAIGGPYNEQFF. The CDR3 nucleotides read TGTGCCATCGGGGGGCCCTACAATGAGCAGTTCTTC. Variable domain in full (rest from reference TRBV19 and TRBJ2-1): DGGITQSPKYLFRKEGQNVTLSCEQNLNHDAMYWYRQDPGQGLRLIYYSQIVNDFQKGDIAEGYSVSREKKESFPLTVTSAQKNPTAFYLCAIGGPYNEQFFGPGTRLTVL.